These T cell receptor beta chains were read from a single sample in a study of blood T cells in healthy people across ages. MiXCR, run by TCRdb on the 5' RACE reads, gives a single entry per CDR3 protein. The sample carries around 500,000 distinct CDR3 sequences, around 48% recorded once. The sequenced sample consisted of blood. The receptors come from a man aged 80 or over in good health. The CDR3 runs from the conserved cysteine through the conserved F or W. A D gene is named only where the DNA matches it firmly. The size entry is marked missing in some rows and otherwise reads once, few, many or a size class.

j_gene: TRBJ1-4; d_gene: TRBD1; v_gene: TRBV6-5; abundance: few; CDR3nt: TGTGCCAGCAGTCGGACAGGGGGAAGGGAAAAACTGTTTTTT; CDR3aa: CASSRTGGREKLFF
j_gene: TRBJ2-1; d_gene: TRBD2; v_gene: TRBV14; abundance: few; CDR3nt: TGTGCCAGCAGCTTCACCGGGGGACTAGCTCATGGCTCCTACAATGAGCAGTTCTTC; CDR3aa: CASSFTGGLAHGSYNEQFF
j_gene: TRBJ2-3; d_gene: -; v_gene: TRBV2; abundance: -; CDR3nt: TGTGCCAGCAGTGTCCCAATCATCACAGATACGCAGTATTTT; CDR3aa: CASSVPIITDTQYF
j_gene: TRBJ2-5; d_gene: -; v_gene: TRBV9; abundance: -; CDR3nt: TGTGCCAGCAGCACCCTCCCGGGGACTGAAGAGACCCAGTACTTC; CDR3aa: CASSTLPGTEETQYF
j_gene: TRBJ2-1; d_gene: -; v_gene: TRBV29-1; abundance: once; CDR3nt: TGCAGCGCTCTCGGGCCCCCCTACCCTCTCAATGAGCAGTTCTTC; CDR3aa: CSALGPPYPLNEQFF
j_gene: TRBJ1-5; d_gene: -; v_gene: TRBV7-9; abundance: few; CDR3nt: TGTGCCAGCAGCCCTGTCGGGGCGGGGCAGCCCCAGCATTTT; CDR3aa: CASSPVGAGQPQHF
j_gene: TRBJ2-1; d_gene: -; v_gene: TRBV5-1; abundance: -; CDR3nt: TGCGCCAGCAGACAAGACTCGAGTAATGAGCAGTTCTTC; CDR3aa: CASRQDSSNEQFF
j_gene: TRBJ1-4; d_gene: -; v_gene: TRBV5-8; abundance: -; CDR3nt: TGTGCCAGTAGACGATCCTCCCATGAAAAACTGTTTTTT; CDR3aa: CASRRSSHEKLFF
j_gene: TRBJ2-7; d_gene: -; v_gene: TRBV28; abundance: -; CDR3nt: TGTGCCAGCAGTTATAGCTACCCCATCTACGAGCAGTACTTC; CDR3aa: CASSYSYPIYEQYF
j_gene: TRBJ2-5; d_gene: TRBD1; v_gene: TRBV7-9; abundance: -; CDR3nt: TGTGCCAGCAGCTCGCAAACAGGGGAATTGGAGACCCAGTACTTC; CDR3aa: CASSSQTGELETQYF
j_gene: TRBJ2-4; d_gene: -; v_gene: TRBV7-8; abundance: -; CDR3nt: TGTACCAGCAGCTTGGGAACAGGTCAAAACATTCAGTACTTC; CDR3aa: CTSSLGTGQNIQYF
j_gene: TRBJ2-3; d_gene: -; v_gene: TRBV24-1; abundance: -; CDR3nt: TGTGCCACCAGTGACCCATACTCTGGAGATACGCAGTATTTT; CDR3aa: CATSDPYSGDTQYF
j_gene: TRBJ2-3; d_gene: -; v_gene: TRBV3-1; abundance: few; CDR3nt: TGTGCCAGCAGCCAAGACTCATTGGCCACGCAGTATTTT; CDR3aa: CASSQDSLATQYF
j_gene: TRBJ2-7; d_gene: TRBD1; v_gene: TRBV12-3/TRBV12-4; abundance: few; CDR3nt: TGTGCCAGCATTGTGGGACAGGGGGGGGAGCAGTACTTC; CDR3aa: CASIVGQGGEQYF
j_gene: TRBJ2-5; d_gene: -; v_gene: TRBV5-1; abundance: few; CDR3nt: TGCGCCAGCAGCCACGGACGATCAGCAGCGGAGACCCAGTACTTC; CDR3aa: CASSHGRSAAETQYF
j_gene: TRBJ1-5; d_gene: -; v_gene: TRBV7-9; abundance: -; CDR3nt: TGTGCCAGCAGCTTAGGGTGGGGGGCCAGCAATCAGCCCCAGCATTTT; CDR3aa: CASSLGWGASNQPQHF
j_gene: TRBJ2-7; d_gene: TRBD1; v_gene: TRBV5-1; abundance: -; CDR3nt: TGCGCCAGCAGCTGGGACAGGGACGGCGATAACTCCTACAATGAGCAGTACTTC; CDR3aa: CASSWDRDGDNSYNEQYF
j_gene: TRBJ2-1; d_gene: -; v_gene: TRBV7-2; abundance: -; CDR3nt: TGTGCCAGCAGCTCCCCTGCGGGGGCTTTCTACAATGAGCAGTTCTTC; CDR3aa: CASSSPAGAFYNEQFF
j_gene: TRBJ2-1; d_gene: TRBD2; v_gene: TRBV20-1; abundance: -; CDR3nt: TGCAGTGCTAGAGGACCCAGCGGGGGAGACAATGAGCAGTTCTTC; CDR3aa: CSARGPSGGDNEQFF
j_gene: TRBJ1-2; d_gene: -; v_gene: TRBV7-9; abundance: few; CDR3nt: TGTGCCAGTAGTATGGACCCGGGTGAGGGCTACACCTTC; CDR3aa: CASSMDPGEGYTF
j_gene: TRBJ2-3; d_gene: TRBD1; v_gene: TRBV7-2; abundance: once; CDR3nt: TGTGCCAGCAGCTCTTACACAGGGGAAGGGCAGTATTTT; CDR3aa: CASSSYTGEGQYF
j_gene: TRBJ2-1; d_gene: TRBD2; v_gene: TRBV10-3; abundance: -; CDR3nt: TGTGCCATCACCCGGACTAGCGGGAGAGGCTATGAGCAGTTCTTC; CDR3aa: CAITRTSGRGYEQFF
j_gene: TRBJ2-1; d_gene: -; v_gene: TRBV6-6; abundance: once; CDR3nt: TGTGCCAGTAGGATTTATGAGTCCTACAATGAGCAGTTCTTC; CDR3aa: CASRIYESYNEQFF
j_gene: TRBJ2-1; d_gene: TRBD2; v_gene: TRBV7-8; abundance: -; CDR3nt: TGTGCCAGCAGCCAGAGAGCCAGCGGGAGCTACAATGAGCAGTTCTTC; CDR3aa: CASSQRASGSYNEQFF
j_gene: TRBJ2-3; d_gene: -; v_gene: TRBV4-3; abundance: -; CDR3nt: TGCGCCAGCAGCCGCCAACTGGGGGCAGATACGCAGTATTTT; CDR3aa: CASSRQLGADTQYF
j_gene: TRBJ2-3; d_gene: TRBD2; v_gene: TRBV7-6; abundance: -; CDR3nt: TGTGCCAGCAGCCCACCGAGTTCCGGGACTACCTTTGGTACGCAGTATTTT; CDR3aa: CASSPPSSGTTFGTQYF
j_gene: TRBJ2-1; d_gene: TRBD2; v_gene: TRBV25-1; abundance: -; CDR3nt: TGTGCCAGCAGTGGAACTAGCGGGAGGGAGATCGAGTTCTTC; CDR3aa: CASSGTSGREIEFF
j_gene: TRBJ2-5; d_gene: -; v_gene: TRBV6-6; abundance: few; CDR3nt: TGTGCCAGCAGTGACTACCTGACCCAAGAGACCCAGTACTTC; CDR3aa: CASSDYLTQETQYF
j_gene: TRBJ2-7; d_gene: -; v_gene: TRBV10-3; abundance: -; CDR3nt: TGTGCCATCAGAGCCGGAACAGGGAATCCTACTAACGAGCAGTACTTC; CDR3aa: CAIRAGTGNPTNEQYF
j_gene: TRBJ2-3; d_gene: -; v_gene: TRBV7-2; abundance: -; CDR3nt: TGTGCCAGCAGCCTCGACCCGAGAGGCACAGATACGCAGTATTTT; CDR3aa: CASSLDPRGTDTQYF
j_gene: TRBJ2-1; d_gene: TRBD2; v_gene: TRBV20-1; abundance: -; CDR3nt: TGCAGTGCGAAAGGACTAGCGGGAGGGCCATTCCCCTACAATGAGCAGTTCTTC; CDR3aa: CSAKGLAGGPFPYNEQFF
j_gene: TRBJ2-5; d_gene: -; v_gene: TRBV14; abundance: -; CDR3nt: TGTGCCAGCAGCCAAGATCAGGGCCGGCCCCGGGAGACCCAGTACTTC; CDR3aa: CASSQDQGRPRETQYF
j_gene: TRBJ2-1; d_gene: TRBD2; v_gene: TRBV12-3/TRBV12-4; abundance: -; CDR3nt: TGTGCCAGCAGTCCCAATCAGCGGGGTGAGCAGTTCTTC; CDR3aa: CASSPNQRGEQFF
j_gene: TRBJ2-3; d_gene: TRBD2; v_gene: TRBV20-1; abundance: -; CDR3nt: TGCAGTGCTAGAGATCTAACGGGGGGGCGGACAGATACGCAGTATTTT; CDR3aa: CSARDLTGGRTDTQYF
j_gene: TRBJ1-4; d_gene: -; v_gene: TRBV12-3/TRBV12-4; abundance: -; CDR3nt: TGTGCCAGCAGCTTTCCCGGGCCAGGGGATGAAAAACTGTTTTTT; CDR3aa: CASSFPGPGDEKLFF
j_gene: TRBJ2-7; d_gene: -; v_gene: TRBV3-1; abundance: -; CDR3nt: TGTGCCAGCAGCCATTGGGGGAGCTCCTACGAGCAGTACTTC; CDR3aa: CASSHWGSSYEQYF